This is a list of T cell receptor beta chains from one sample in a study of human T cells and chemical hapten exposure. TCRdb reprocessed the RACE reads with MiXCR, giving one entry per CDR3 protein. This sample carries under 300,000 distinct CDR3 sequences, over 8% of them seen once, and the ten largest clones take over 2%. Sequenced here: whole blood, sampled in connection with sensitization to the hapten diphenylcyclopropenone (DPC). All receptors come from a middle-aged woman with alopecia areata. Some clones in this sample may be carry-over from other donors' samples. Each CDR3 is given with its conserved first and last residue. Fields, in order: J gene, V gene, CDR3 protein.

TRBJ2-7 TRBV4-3 CASSQKIPASGSITSYEQYF
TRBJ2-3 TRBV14 CASSQVGRGTQYF
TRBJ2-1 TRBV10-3 CAIKAELAVNEQFF
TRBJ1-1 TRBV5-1 CASSLAFGGGLNTEAFF
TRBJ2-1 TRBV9 CASSVVGQGEQFF
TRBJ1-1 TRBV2 CASRGRGGNTEAFF
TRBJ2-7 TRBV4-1 CASSQGRLAGGPVKDEQYF
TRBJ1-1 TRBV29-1 CSVDPRENTEAFF
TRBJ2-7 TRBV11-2 CASSGNRGMREQYF
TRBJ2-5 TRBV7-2 CASSRRQGGSQYF
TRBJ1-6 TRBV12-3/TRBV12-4 CASSLDGDSPLHF
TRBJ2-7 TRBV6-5 CASRIPGDYEQYF
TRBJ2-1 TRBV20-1 CSAKGLYNEQFF
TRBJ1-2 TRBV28 CASSRRGTNYGYTF
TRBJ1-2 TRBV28 CASSQGDGEGYTF
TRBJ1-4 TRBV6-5 CASRPPGSWEKLFF
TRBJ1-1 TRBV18 CASGGGTEAFF
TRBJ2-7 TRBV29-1 CSAGTGAYEQYF
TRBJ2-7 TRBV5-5 CASRPDPIPTKQYF
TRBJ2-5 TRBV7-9 CASSQGGLGAVETQYF
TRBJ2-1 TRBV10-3 CAISESVASSRPNEQFF
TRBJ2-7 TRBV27 CASSSRTSGRNEQYF
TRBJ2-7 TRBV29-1 CSVSRQGLYEQYF
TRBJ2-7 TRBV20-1 CSGLTSGRTSFYEQYF
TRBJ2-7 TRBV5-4 CASSSPSGTPYEQYF
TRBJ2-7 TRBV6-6 CASRGVTSGSYEQYF
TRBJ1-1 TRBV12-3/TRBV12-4 CASNTPTNTEAFF
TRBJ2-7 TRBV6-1 CASSRDNYEQYF
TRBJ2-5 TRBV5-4 CASSLAGRPTQETQYF
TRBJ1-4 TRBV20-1 CSARRGATNEKLFF
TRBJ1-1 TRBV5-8 CASSLFSGAPEAFF
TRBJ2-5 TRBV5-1 CASSLGWGFGQETQYF
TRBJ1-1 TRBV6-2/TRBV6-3 CASGGDSPMNTEAFF
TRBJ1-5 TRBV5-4 CASSLKGQGSNQPQHF
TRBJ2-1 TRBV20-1 CSARGGNEQFF
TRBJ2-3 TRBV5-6 CASRGGINTDTQYF
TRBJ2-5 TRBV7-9 CASSLRGETQYF
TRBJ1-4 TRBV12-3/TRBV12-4 CASAAGSLEKLFF
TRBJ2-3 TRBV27 CASSFTRDAPRGTDTQYF
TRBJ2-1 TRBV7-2 CASSSQLAGSSYNEQFF
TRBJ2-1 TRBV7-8 CASSLDVLSYNEQFF
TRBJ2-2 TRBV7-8 CASSLWGQGGELFF
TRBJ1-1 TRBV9 CASNPRGNTEAFF
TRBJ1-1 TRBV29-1 CSVDRTGRTEAFF
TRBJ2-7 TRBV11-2 CASSSSGIYEQYF
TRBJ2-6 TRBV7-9 CASSLALGTHPFSGANVLTF
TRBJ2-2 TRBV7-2 CASSFQGRTGELFF
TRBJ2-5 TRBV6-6 CASSYSTSGVVETQYF
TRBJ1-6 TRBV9 CASSPGTGSDNSPLHF
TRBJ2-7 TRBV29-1 CSGGDVRYEQYF
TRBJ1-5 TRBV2 CASSQGAVSNQPQHF
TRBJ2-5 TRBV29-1 CSFTVTRGETQYF
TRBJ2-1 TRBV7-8 CASSETGTAVAEQFF
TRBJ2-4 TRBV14 CASNRKGSENIQYF
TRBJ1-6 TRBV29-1 CSASTENNSPLHF
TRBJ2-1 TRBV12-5 CASGLGLFNEQFF
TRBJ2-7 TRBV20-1 CSARDWGLAYEQYF
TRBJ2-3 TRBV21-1 CASSEGTSTDTQYF
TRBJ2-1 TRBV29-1 CSGTTYNEQFF
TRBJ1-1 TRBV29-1 CSVETGSAEAFF